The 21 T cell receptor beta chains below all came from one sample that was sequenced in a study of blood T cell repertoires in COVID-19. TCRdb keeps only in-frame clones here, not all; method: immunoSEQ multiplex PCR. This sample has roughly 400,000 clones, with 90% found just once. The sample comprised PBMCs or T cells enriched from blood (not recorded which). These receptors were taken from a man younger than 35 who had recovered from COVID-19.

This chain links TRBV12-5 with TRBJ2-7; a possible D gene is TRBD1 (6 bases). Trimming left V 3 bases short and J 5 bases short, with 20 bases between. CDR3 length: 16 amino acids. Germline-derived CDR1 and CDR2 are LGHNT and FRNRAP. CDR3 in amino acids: CASGLYQGRTVHEQYF. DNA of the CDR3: TGTGCTAGTGGTTTATATCAGGGGCGTACGGTCCACGAGCAGTACTTC.

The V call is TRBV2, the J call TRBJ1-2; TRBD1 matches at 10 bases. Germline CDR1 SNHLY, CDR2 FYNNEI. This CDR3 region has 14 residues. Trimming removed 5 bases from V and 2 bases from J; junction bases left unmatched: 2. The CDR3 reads CASSPGQGNYGYTF. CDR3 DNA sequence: TGTGCCAGCAGTCCGGGACAGGGGAACTATGGCTACACCTTC.

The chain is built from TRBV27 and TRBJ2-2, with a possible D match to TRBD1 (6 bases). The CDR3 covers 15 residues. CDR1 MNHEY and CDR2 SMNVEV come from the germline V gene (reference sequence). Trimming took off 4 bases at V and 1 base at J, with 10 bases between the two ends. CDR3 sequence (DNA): TGTGCCAGCAGTTCATGGGGACAGAACACCGGGGAGCTGTTTTTT. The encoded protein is CASSSWGQNTGELFF.

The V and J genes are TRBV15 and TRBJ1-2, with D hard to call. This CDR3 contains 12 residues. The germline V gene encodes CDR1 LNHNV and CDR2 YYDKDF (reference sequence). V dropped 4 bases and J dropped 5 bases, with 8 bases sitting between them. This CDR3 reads CATSTPLYGYTF. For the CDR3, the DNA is TGTGCCACCAGCACCCCCCTTTATGGCTACACCTTC.

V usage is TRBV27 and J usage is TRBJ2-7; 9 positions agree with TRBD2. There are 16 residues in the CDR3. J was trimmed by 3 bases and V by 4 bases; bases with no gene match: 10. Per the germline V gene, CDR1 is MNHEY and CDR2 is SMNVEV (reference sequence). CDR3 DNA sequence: TGTGCCAGCAGTTCCGACGGACTAGCGCCGGTCTACGAGCAGTACTTC. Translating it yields CASSSDGLAPVYEQYF.

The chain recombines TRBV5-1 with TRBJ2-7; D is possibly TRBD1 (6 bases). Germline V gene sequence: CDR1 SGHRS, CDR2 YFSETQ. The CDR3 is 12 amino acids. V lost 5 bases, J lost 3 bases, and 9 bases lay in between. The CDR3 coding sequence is TGCGCCAGCAGGATGGACAGCTACGAGCAGTACTTC. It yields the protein CASRMDSYEQYF.

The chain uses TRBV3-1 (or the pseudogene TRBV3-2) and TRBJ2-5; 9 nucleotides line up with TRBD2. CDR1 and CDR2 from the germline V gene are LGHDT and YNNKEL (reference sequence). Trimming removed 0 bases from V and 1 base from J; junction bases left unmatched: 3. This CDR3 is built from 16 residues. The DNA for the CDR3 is TGTGCCAGCAGCCAAGAGCAGCGGGAGGTCCAAGAGACCCAGTACTTC. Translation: CASSQEQREVQETQYF.

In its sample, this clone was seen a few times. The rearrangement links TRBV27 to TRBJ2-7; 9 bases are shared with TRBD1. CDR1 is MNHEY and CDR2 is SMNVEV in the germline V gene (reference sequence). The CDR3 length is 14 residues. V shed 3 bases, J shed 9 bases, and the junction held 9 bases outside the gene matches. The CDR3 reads CASSFRDRVSRQYF. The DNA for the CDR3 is TGTGCCAGCAGTTTCCGGGACAGGGTGTCGCGGCAGTACTTC.

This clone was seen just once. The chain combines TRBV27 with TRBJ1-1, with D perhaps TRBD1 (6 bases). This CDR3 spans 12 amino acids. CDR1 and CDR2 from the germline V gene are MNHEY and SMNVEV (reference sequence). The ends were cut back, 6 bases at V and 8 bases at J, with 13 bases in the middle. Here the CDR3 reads CASSQQGPEAFF. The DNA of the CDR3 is TGTGCCAGCAGCCAACAGGGTCCCGAAGCTTTCTTT.

The CDR3 nucleotides read TGTGCCAGCAGCTTAGATATATCCGGCTACGAGCAGTACTTC. Protein product: CASSLDISGYEQYF. The chain has TRBV7-8 and TRBJ2-7, with no clear D. The CDR3 covers 14 residues. Trimming took 1 base from V and 3 from J, leaving 10 bases between them. From germline, CDR1 is SGHVS and CDR2 FQNEAQ. The full variable domain, rest sourced from reference TRBV7-8 and TRBJ2-7, is GAGVSQSPRYKVAKRGQDVALRCDPISGHVSLFWYQQALGQGPEFLTYFQNEAQLDKSGLPSDRFFAERPEGSVSTLKIQRTQQEDSAVYLCASSLDISGYEQYFGPGTRLTVT.

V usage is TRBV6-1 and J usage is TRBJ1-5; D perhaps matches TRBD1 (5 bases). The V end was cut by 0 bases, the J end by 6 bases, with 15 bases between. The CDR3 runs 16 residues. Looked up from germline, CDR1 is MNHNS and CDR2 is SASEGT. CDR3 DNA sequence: TGTGCCAGCAGTGAAGCGGGTAAGGGGTCGGCTCAGCCCCAGCATTTT. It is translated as CASSEAGKGSAQPQHF.

The CDR3, as DNA: TGTGCCAGCAGCCAGAGGGGGCCCGCCGGCTCTGGAAACACCATATATTTT. This gives the protein CASSQRGPAGSGNTIYF. The chain links TRBV7-2 to TRBJ1-3; 7 bases align to TRBD1. The CDR3 consists of 17 residues. The junction had 10 bases not matched to a gene; V was cut back by 5 bases and J by 0 bases. The germline V gene has CDR1 SGHTA and CDR2 FQGNSA.

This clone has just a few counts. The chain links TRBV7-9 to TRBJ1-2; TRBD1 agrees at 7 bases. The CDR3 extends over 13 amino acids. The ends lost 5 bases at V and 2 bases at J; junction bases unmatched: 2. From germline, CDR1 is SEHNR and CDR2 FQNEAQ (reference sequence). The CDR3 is CASSPGQNYGYTF. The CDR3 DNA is TGTGCCAGCAGCCCGGGACAGAACTATGGCTACACCTTC.

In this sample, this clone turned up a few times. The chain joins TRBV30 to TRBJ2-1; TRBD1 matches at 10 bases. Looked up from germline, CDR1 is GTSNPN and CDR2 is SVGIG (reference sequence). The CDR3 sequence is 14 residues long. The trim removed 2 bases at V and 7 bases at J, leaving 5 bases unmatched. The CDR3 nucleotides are TGTGCCTGGAGTCTGGGACAGGGGTTTAATGAGCAGTTCTTC. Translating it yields CAWSLGQGFNEQFF. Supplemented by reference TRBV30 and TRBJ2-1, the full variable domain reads SQTIHQWPATLVQPVGSPLSLECTVEGTSNPNLYWYRQAAGRGLQLLFYSVGIGQISSEVPQNLSASRPQDRQFILSSKKLLLSDSGFYLCAWSLGQGFNEQFFGPGTRLTVL.

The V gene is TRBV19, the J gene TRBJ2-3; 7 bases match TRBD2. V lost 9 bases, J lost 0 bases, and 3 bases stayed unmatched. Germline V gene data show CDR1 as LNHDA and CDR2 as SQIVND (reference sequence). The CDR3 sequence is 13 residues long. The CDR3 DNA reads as TGTGCCAGCCGGGGACTAAGCACAGATACGCAGTATTTT. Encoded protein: CASRGLSTDTQYF.

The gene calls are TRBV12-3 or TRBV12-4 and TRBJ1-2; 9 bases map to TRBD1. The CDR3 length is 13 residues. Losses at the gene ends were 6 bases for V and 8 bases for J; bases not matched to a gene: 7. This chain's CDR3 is CASSTYRGRGYTF. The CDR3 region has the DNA TGTGCCAGCAGCACCTACAGGGGGCGCGGCTACACCTTC.

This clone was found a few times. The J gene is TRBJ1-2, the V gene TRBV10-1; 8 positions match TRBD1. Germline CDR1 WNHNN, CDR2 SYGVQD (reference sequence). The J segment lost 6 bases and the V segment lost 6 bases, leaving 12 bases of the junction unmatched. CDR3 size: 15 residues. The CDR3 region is CASRGTGSVSDGYTF. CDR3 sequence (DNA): TGCGCCAGCAGGGGGACAGGATCGGTATCGGATGGCTACACCTTC.

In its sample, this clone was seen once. The CDR3 bases are TGTGCCAGTAGGTCGGACAGGGGGGACACCGGGGAGCTGTTTTTT. Its translation is CASRSDRGDTGELFF. The chain has TRBV19 and TRBJ2-2, with 10 bases that match TRBD1. V was pared by 6 bases and J by 3 bases, with 4 bases of the junction left unmatched. There are 15 residues in the CDR3. Per the germline V gene, CDR1 is LNHDA and CDR2 is SQIVND (reference sequence).

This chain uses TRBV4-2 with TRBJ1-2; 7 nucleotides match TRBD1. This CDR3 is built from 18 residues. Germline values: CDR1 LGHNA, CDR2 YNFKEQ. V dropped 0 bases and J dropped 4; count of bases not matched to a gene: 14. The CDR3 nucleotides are TGTGCCAGCAGCCAAGAGCCGAGACAGGGATCGCTCAGCTATGGCTACACCTTC. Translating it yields CASSQEPRQGSLSYGYTF.

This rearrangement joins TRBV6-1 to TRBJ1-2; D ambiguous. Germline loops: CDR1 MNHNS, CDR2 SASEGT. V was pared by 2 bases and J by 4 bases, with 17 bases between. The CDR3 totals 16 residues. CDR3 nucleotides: TGTGCCAGCAGTGAATCCTCAAGGCCTCGGGGCTATGGCTACACCTTC. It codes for CASSESSRPRGYGYTF.

Written as DNA, the CDR3 is TGTGCCAGCAGCTTAGTTGCGGGGTGGAACTATGGCTACACCTTC. Translation gives CASSLVAGWNYGYTF. This sequence joins TRBV7-8 and TRBJ1-2; D remains ambiguous. There are 15 residues in the CDR3. The ends were cut back, 1 base at V and 2 bases at J, with 11 bases in the middle. Germline assignment: CDR1 SGHVS and CDR2 FQNEAQ. The complete variable domain, with remaining parts taken from reference TRBV7-8 and TRBJ1-2, reads GAGVSQSPRYKVAKRGQDVALRCDPISGHVSLFWYQQALGQGPEFLTYFQNEAQLDKSGLPSDRFFAERPEGSVSTLKIQRTQQEDSAVYLCASSLVAGWNYGYTFGSGTRLTVV.